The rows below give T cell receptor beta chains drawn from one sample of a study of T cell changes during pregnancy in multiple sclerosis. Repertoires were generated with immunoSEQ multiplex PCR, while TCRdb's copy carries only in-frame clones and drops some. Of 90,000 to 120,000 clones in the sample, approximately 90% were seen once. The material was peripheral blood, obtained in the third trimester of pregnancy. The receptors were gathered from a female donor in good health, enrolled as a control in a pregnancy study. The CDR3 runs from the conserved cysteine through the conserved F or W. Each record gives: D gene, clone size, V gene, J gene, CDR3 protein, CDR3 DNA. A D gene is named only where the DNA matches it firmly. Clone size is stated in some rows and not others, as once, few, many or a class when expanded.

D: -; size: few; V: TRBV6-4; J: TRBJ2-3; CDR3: CASSWTRGEVQYF; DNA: TGTGCCAGCAGTTGGACTAGGGGGGAGGTGCAGTATTTT
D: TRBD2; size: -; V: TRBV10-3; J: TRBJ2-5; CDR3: CAISVTSGGDETQYF; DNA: TGTGCCATCAGTGTAACTAGCGGGGGGGACGAGACCCAGTACTTC
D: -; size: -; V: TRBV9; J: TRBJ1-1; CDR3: CASTVGGVNTEAFF; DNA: TGTGCCAGCACTGTTGGGGGGGTGAACACTGAAGCTTTCTTT
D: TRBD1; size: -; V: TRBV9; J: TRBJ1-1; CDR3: CASSVEGQGGTEAFF; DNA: TGTGCCAGCAGCGTAGAGGGACAGGGAGGCACTGAAGCTTTCTTT
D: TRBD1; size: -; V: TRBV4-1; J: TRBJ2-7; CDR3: CASSQEPRQGAEKQYF; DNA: TGCGCCAGCAGCCAAGAGCCGAGACAGGGGGCTGAAAAGCAGTACTTC
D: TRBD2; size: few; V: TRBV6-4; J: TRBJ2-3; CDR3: CASSDSTSGETDTQYF; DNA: TGTGCCAGCAGTGACTCGACTAGCGGGGAGACAGATACGCAGTATTTT
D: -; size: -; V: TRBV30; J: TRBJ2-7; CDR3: CAWTRGYEQYF; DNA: TGTGCCTGGACCCGAGGCTACGAGCAGTACTTC
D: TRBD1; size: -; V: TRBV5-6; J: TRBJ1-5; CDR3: CASSAVGQGASNQPQHF; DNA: TGTGCCAGCAGCGCAGTGGGACAGGGGGCCAGCAATCAGCCCCAGCATTTT
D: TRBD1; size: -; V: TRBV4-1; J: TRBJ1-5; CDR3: CASSPVQGAGQPQHF; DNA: TGCGCCAGCAGCCCTGTCCAGGGGGCCGGTCAGCCCCAGCATTTT
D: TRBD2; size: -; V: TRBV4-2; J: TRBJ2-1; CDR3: CASSRLTSGGDNEQFF; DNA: TGTGCCAGCAGCCGATTAACTAGCGGGGGGGACAATGAGCAGTTCTTC
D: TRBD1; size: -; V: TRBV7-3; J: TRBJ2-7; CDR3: CASSHGTVPYEQYF; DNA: TGTGCCAGCAGCCACGGGACAGTCCCTTACGAGCAGTACTTC
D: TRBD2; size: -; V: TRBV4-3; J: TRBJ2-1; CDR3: CASSQDGRGDEQFF; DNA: TGCGCCAGCAGCCAAGATGGGAGGGGTGATGAGCAGTTCTTC
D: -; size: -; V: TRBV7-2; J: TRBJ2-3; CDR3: CASSLAGTITQYF; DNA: TGTGCCAGCAGCTTAGCCGGGACAATTACGCAGTATTTT
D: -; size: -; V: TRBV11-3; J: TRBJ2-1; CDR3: CASSGGAQNEQFF; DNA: TGTGCCAGCAGCGGGGGGGCTCAGAATGAGCAGTTCTTC
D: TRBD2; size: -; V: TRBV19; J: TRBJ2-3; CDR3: CASSIGLAGTDTQYF; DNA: TGTGCCAGTAGTATTGGGCTAGCGGGCACAGATACGCAGTATTTT
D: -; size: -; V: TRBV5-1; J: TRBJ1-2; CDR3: CASSRGNYGYTF; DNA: TGCGCCAGCTCCAGGGGAAACTATGGCTACACCTTC
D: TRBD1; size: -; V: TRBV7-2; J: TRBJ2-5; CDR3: CASSFEQGAWETQYF; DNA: TGTGCCAGCAGCTTTGAACAGGGGGCTTGGGAGACCCAGTACTTC
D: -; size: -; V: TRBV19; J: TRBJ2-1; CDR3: CASSFPYNEQFF; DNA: TGTGCCAGTAGTTTCCCTTACAATGAGCAGTTCTTC
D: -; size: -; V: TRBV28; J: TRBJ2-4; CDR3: CASSREHIQYF; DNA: TGTGCCAGCAGTCGGGAACACATTCAGTACTTC
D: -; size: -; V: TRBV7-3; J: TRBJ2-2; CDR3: CACGEGTGELFF; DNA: TGTGCCTGCGGTGAGGGTACCGGGGAGCTGTTTTTT
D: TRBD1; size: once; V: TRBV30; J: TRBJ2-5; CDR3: CAWSSLIGTGPRVSETQYF; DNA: TGTGCCTGGAGTTCACTGATAGGGACAGGGCCCAGAGTATCGGAGACCCAGTACTTC
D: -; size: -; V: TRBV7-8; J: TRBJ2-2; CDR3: CASSAGTAGELFF; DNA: TGTGCCAGCAGCGCGGGGACTGCGGGAGAGCTGTTTTTT
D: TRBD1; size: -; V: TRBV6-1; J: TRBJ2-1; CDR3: CASSDTGQGGLEQFF; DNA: TGTGCCAGCAGTGATACCGGACAGGGGGGTTTAGAGCAGTTCTTC
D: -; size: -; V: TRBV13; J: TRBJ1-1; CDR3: CASSLGENTEAFF; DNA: TGTGCCAGCAGCCTGGGAGAGAACACTGAAGCTTTCTTT
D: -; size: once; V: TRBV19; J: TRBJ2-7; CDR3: CASSRAGDSYEQYF; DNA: TGTGCCAGTAGTAGGGCAGGTGACTCCTACGAGCAGTACTTC
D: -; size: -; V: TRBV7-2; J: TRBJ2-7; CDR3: CASSPPNRVRGIYEQYF; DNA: TGTGCCAGCAGCCCCCCAAACAGGGTTAGGGGTATCTACGAGCAGTACTTC
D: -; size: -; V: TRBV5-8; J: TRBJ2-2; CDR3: CASSLYVRTNTGELFF; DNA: TGTGCCAGCAGCTTGTACGTCAGGACGAACACCGGGGAGCTGTTTTTT
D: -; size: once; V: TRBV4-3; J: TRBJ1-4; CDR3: CASSQDSGTPIGEKLFF; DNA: TGCGCCAGCAGCCAAGATAGCGGAACCCCTATCGGTGAAAAACTGTTTTTT
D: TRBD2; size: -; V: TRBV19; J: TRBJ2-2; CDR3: CASSISTSGTATGELFF; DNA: TGTGCCAGTAGTATATCGACTAGCGGGACCGCGACCGGGGAGCTGTTTTTT
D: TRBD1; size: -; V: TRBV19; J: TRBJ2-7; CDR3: CASSRDRDYEQYF; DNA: TGTGCCAGTAGCCGGGACAGGGACTACGAGCAGTACTTC
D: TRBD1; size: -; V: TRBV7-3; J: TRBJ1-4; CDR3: CASSPGGQGSQEKLFF; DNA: TGTGCCAGCAGCCCGGGCGGACAGGGGAGTCAGGAAAAACTGTTTTTT
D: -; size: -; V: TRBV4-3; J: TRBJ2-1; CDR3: CASSQEMRLDLEQFF; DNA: TGCGCCAGCAGCCAAGAAATGAGACTAGATCTCGAGCAGTTCTTC
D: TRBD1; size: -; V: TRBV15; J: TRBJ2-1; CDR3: CATSRDMAGGNEQFF; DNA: TGTGCCACCAGCAGAGATATGGCAGGGGGCAATGAGCAGTTCTTC
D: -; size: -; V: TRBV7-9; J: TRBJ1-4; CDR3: CAGRTTNEKLFF; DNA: TGTGCCGGTAGAACAACTAATGAAAAACTGTTTTTT
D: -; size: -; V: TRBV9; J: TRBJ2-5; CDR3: CASSAAWDNLGETQYF; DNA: TGTGCCAGCAGCGCCGCATGGGACAACCTCGGGGAGACCCAGTACTTC
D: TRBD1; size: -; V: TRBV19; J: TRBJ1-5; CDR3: CASSPNRQGIPNQPQHF; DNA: TGTGCCAGTAGCCCTAATCGACAGGGTATTCCCAATCAGCCCCAGCATTTT
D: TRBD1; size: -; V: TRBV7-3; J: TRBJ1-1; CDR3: CASSLTRGTGEAFF; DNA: TGTGCCAGCAGCTTAACTCGGGGGACAGGGGAAGCTTTCTTT
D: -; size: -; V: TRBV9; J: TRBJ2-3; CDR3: CASSESLTGVTDTQYF; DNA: TGTGCCAGCAGCGAAAGCCTAACAGGAGTCACAGATACGCAGTATTTT
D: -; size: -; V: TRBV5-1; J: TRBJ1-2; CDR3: CASSPRDNYGYTF; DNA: TGCGCCAGCAGCCCCAGGGATAACTATGGCTACACCTTC
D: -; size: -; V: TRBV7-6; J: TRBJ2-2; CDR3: CASRPPGANTGELFF; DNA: TGTGCCAGCAGGCCTCCCGGGGCGAACACCGGGGAGCTGTTTTTT
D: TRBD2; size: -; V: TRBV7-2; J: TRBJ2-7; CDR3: CASSLDTSGGNEQYF; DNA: TGTGCCAGCAGCTTAGACACTAGCGGGGGCAACGAGCAGTACTTC
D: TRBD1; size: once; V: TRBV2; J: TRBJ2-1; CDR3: CASSGSIGQGVNEQFF; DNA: TGTGCCAGCAGTGGATCCATAGGACAGGGAGTCAATGAGCAGTTCTTC
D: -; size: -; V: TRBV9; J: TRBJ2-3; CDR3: CASSVDQGSTDTQYF; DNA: TGTGCCAGCAGCGTAGATCAGGGAAGCACAGATACGCAGTATTTT
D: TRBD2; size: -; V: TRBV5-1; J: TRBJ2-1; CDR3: CASSSGTSGSSYNEQFF; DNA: TGCGCCAGCAGCTCCGGGACTAGCGGCAGCTCCTACAATGAGCAGTTCTTC
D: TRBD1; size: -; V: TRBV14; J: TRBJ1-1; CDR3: CASSREYVGQGMKMNTEAFF; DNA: TGTGCCAGCAGTCGAGAATACGTGGGACAGGGAATGAAGATGAACACTGAAGCTTTCTTT
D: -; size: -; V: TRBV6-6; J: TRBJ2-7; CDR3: CASSSGGLDEQYF; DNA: TGTGCCAGCAGTTCCGGAGGCTTGGACGAGCAGTACTTC